The clone carrying this TCR beta chain came up a few times. The data belong to a study of PD-1 blockade in classical Hodgkin lymphoma. Germline V gene lookup returns CDR1 KGHSY and CDR2 FQNENV. The V end was cut by 1 base, the J end by 0 bases, with 9 bases between. The CDR3 has 15 residues. Brentuximab vedotin exposure varied, and every patient relapsed after autologous stem cell transplantation. Complete response, partial response or progressive disease were the best responses. Clones were sequenced by immunoSEQ multiplex PCR, and TCRdb holds only the in-frame ones, with some missing. The repertoire holds 39,000 or so clones, 85% to 90% seen once, with 4.5% to 6.5% in the top ten.

The sequence was collected from a human donor with classical Hodgkin lymphoma. The rearrangement links TRBV16 to TRBJ1-2; D gene ambiguous. Source: peripheral blood mononuclear cells (PBMCs), taken before the second cycle of nivolumab. The DNA for the CDR3 is TGTGCCAGCAGCCAATATACCCTAACTAACTATGGCTACACCTTC. This sequence encodes CASSQYTLTNYGYTF.